The clone carrying this TCR beta chain was counted a few times. Data came from immunoSEQ multiplex PCR; TCRdb stores just in-frame clones and leaves some out. This table holds about 94,000 clones, around nine tenths found once. This entry is derived from a study of control samples from healthy donors and cancer patients. Sequencing input: blood. The source is a woman aged 18-29 years in good health.

The CDR3 bases are TGTGCCAGCAGCCCAGACGTACAGGGAACGACTGAAGCTTTCTTT. Protein: CASSPDVQGTTEAFF. The chain carries TRBV9 and TRBJ1-1; TRBD1 might be the D (6 bases). With 4 bases removed from V and 5 bases from J, the gap between germline ends came to 18 bases. Germline V lookup: CDR1 SGDLS, CDR2 YYNGEE. The CDR3 extends over 15 amino acids. The full variable domain, in which reference TRBV9 and TRBJ1-1 provide the parts outside the CDR3, is DSGVTQTPKHLITATGQRVTLRCSPRSGDLSVYWYQQSLDQGLQFLIQYYNGEERAKGNILERFSAQQFPDLHSELNLSSLELGDSALYFCASSPDVQGTTEAFFGQGTRLTVV.